This T cell receptor beta chain emerged from a study of T cell repertoires in cytomegalovirus infection (dated by TCRdb to between 2017 and 2020). Broadly, across the study: Recently identified HLA-C-restricted CMV epitopes, whose presentation resists viral immunomodulation, were targeted by peptide stimulations together with well-studied HLA-B-restricted epitopes. The HLA type of each donor mattered for the analysis, because public TCR beta signatures pointed to carriage of CMV infection along with the matching HLA type.

What this sample's treatment or condition label stands for: in vitro stimulation with specific CMV peptide epitopes to enrich CMV-specific T cells. In the germline V gene, CDR1 corresponds to MNHEY and CDR2 to SVGAGI. The CDR3, from cysteine to phenylalanine, totals 15 residues. Only the CDR3 DNA is retained, 45 bases long and in frame from the first base. The V and J ends are trimmed by 2 bases and 6 bases, leaving 14 bases between them. The full study reports these points: Carriers of CMV infection plus the relevant HLA type were discriminated by the cumulative frequency of public TCR beta family members in the study cohort and in an independent roughly 320-donor cohort. In the ex vivo response, HLA-C-restricted CMV-specific TCR beta clonotypes were dominant, and in two of eight donors the single most frequent clonotype came from this HLA-C-restricted group.

Sequenced on an Illumina HiSeq 1500. Clones were called with MiXCR by TCRdb after fastp trimmed the public reads at Q25, and only in-frame beta chains were retained. Each entry is one CDR3 protein sequence, shown with its most common DNA and genes. The sample yields roughly 860,000 distinct CDR3 sequences; roughly 33% were counted once. The ten top clones hold around 12% of the sample. About this clonotype: Its specific antigen is unknown. No qualities accompany the bases; no much larger clone lies one base away.

Rearrangement joined TRBV6-5 to TRBJ2-1; a weak D assignment points to TRBD2 (7 bases agree). The input for sequencing was cultured CD8+ T cells from PBMCs, taken from culture after CMV antigen stimulation. This clonotype was obtained from a human donor in good health (CMV status not recorded). Some clones in this sample may be carry-over from other donors' samples. The DNA sequence is given as TGTGCCAGCAGTTACCGGGGGGCCGTGGGCAATGAGCAGTTCTTC. It encodes CASSYRGAVGNEQFF.